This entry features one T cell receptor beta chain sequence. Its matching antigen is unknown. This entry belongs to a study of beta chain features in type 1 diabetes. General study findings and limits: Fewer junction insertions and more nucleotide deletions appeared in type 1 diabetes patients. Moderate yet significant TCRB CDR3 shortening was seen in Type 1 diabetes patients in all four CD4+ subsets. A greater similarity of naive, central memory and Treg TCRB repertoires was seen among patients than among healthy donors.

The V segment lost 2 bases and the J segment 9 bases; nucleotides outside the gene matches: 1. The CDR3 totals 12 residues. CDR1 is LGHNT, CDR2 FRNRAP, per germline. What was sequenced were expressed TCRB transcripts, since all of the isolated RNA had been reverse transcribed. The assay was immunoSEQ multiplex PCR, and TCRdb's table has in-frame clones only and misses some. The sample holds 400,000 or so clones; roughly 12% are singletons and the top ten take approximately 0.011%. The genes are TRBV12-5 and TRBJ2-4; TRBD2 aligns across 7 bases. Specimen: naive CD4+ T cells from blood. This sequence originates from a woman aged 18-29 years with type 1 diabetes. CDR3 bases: TGTGCTAGTGGTTTGACGGGAGGCATTCAGTACTTC. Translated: CASGLTGGIQYF.